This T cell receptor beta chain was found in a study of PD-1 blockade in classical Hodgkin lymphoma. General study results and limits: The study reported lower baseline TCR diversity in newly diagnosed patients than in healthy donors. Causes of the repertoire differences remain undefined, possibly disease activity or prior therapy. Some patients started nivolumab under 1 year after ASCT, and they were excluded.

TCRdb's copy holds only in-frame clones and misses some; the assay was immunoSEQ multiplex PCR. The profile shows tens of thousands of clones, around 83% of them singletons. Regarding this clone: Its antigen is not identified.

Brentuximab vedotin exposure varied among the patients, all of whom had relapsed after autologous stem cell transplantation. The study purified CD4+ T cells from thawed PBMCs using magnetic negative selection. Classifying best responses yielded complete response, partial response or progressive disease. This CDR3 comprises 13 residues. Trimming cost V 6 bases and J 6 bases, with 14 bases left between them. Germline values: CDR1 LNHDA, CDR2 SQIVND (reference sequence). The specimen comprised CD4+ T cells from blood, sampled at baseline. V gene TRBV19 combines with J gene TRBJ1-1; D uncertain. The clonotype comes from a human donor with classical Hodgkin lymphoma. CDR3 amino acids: CASRMDGRPEAFF. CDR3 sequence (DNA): TGTGCCAGTAGAATGGACGGCCGCCCTGAAGCTTTCTTT.